This T cell receptor (beta chain) was profiled in a study of neurological immune-mediated disorders. The CDR3 runs 18 residues. CDR1 is MDHEN and CDR2 is SYDVKM in the germline V gene. The authors made cDNA by 5'RACE with 10-nucleotide random UMIs. TCRdb recomputed calls from the 5' RACE reads with MiXCR, one row per CDR3 protein. The sample has about 59,000 distinct CDR3 sequences, around 3.4% seen once. This clonotype was detected many times. One end of the junction does not line up with germline, which may come from a read error. The TCR comes from a woman in her twenties or thirties with multiple sclerosis. The chain is built from TRBV28 and TRBJ2-3, with D possibly being TRBD1 (6 bases). Sequenced sample: PBMCs. CDR3 nucleotide sequence: TGTGCCAGCAGTTTGATTCTTGGAACAGGGATCTTCACAGATACGCAATATTTT. Translated: CASSLILGTGIFTDTQYF.